The 14 T cell receptor beta chains given below trace back to one sample, sequenced in a study of identical twins. TCRdb fed the 5' RACE reads into MiXCR, producing one record per CDR3 protein. In the table there are around 340,000 distinct CDR3 sequences, 10% to 15% of which are singletons. These data also formed part of another study, on yellow fever vaccine responses in identical twins.

The sequenced material came from CD8+ T cells sorted from blood. The receptor source for this set is a woman younger than 35 in good health.

This clonotype was seen ten or more times. The chain has TRBV16 and TRBJ1-2, with unresolved D. The germline CDR1 and CDR2 sequences are KGHSY and FQNENV. Trimming took off 5 bases at V and 5 bases at J, with 12 bases between the two ends. The CDR3 consists of 13 residues. CDR3 DNA sequence: TGTGCCAGCAGCGGTGGAGGGTTTTATGGCTACACCTTC. Amino acid sequence: CASSGGGFYGYTF.

This clonotype was seen a few times. This chain links TRBV20-1 with TRBJ2-1; no firm D call. The CDR3 covers 13 residues. The V and J ends lost 7 bases and 8 bases respectively, with 18 bases between them. Germline CDR1 DFQATT, CDR2 SNEGSKA (reference sequence). For the CDR3, the DNA is TGCAGTGTTAAAGCCGTTGGTGGGGATGAGCAGTTCTTC. This encodes CSVKAVGGDEQFF.

Only a few counts were recorded for this clonotype. J is TRBJ1-1 and V is TRBV2, with 8 bases identical to TRBD1. V was pared by 6 bases and J by 2 bases, with 5 bases of the junction left unmatched. Germline V lookup: CDR1 SNHLY, CDR2 FYNNEI. The CDR3 runs to 14 residues. CDR3 amino acids: CASRQGAINTEAFF. As DNA, the CDR3 is TGTGCCAGCAGGCAGGGGGCGATTAACACTGAAGCTTTCTTT.

This clonotype occurred a few times. The gene calls are TRBV5-1 and TRBJ2-6; TRBD1 matches 8 bases. The length of the CDR3 is 18 residues. From germline, CDR1 is SGHRS and CDR2 YFSETQ. Trimming at V came to 4 bases and at J to 0 bases, leaving 9 bases not matched to a gene. The CDR3 nucleotides read TGCGCCAGCAGCCCAAGGACAGGGATTTACTCTGGGGCCAACGTCCTGACTTTC. Residues: CASSPRTGIYSGANVLTF. The whole variable domain, remainder taken from reference TRBV5-1 and TRBJ2-6, is KAGVTQTPRYLIKTRGQQVTLSCSPISGHRSVSWYQQTPGQGLQFLFEYFSETQRNKGNFPGRFSGRQFSNSRSEMNVSTLELGDSALYLCASSPRTGIYSGANVLTFGAGSRLTVL.

This clonotype was counted at least ten times. V usage is TRBV4-1 and J usage is TRBJ2-5, with D tentatively TRBD2 (6 bases). The germline gives CDR1 MGHRA, CDR2 YSYEKL. The CDR3 contains 15 residues. The V end was cut by 1 base, the J end by 5 bases, with 14 bases between. The CDR3 DNA is TGCGCCAGCAGCCAAGTCACTAGCCTGGATGAGACCCAGTACTTC. Translation gives CASSQVTSLDETQYF.

In its sample, this clonotype was seen a few times. The chain carries TRBV28 and TRBJ2-2; D gene unclear. The V gene lost 10 bases and the J gene lost 7 bases, with 19 bases spanning the gap. The CDR3 covers 14 residues. CDR1 MDHEN and CDR2 SYDVKM come from the germline V gene. As DNA, the CDR3 is TGTGCCACCATTCATGACTTCGGCCTCGGGGAGCTGTTTTTT. Amino acids: CATIHDFGLGELFF.

The chain couples TRBV7-9 to TRBJ2-5, with unresolved D. Per the germline V gene, CDR1 is SEHNR and CDR2 is FQNEAQ (reference sequence). The CDR3 loop spans 13 amino acids. The germline V and J ends were trimmed by 5 bases and 5 bases, with 12 bases remaining between them. The CDR3 here is CASSDSLRETQYF. CDR3 sequence (DNA): TGTGCCAGCAGCGACTCGCTGCGGGAGACCCAGTACTTC.

This clonotype was counted only a few times. The chain joins TRBV5-5 to TRBJ2-5, with 9 nucleotides matching TRBD2. V was pared by 3 bases and J by 5 bases, with 14 bases of the junction left unmatched. The germline CDR1 and CDR2 sequences are SGHKS and YYEKEE (reference sequence). This CDR3 is built from 17 residues. CDR3 DNA: TGTGCCAGCAGCTCCCTCGATGGCGGGAGGGCCCGGGAGACCCAGTACTTC. Its translation is CASSSLDGGRARETQYF.

The chain has TRBV2 and TRBJ1-2; perhaps TRBD1 as D (5 bases). Trimming pared 0 bases from V and 5 bases from J, leaving 10 bases between. CDR1 is SNHLY and CDR2 is FYNNEI in the germline V gene. This CDR3 contains 14 residues. CDR3 loop: CASSEADSPYGYTF. CDR3 nucleotides: TGTGCCAGCAGTGAAGCAGACAGCCCATATGGCTACACCTTC.

In this sample, this clonotype turned up a few times. The chain couples TRBV5-1 to TRBJ1-2, with 10 nucleotides matching TRBD1. Germline trimming cut 4 bases from V and 6 bases from J; bases unmatched to any gene: 9. This CDR3 is built from 15 residues. Germline V lookup: CDR1 SGHRS, CDR2 YFSETQ. The CDR3 reads CASSIWDRGKDGYTF. The CDR3 DNA follows: TGCGCCAGCAGCATATGGGACAGGGGCAAAGATGGCTACACCTTC.

The chain joins TRBV7-9 to TRBJ2-7; D not certain. Germline V gene lookup returns CDR1 SEHNR and CDR2 FQNEAQ (reference sequence). The ends were cut back, 4 bases at V and 3 bases at J, with 16 bases in the middle. The CDR3 extends over 15 amino acids. CDR3 sequence (DNA): TGTGCCAGCAGCTCCCGCCCGAAGCCCATCTACGAGCAGTACTTC. Its protein is CASSSRPKPIYEQYF.

V gene TRBV24-1 combines with J gene TRBJ2-2; D is unclear. CDR1 is KGHDR and CDR2 is SFDVKD in the germline V gene. CDR3 length: 13 residues. V lost 5 bases and J 0 bases, leaving 3 bases between the germline ends. Here the CDR3 reads CATSGSNTGELFF. CDR3 bases: TGTGCCACCAGTGGGTCGAACACCGGGGAGCTGTTTTTT.

This clonotype was seen a few times. The chain joins TRBV12-3 or TRBV12-4 to TRBJ2-5; tentative D call: TRBD2 (6 bases). Deletions cut 5 bases from V and 5 bases from J, with 15 bases between. This CDR3 has 14 amino acids. Here the CDR3 DNA reads TGTGCCAGCAGTGCTCGGTCGGGGAGGGAGACCCAGTACTTC. The encoded protein is CASSARSGRETQYF.

This clonotype was seen ten or more times. The chain recombines TRBV12-3 or TRBV12-4 with TRBJ2-2; 10 bases agree with TRBD1. Unmatched junction bases numbered 2, after V lost 9 bases and J lost 4 bases. The CDR3 contains 13 residues. This CDR3 reads CASDRGRTGELFF. The CDR3 region has the DNA TGTGCCAGTGACAGGGGGCGCACCGGGGAGCTGTTTTTT.